These 32 T cell receptor beta chains originate from one sample sequenced in a study of T cells after yellow fever vaccination. TCRdb passed the 5' RACE reads through MiXCR, listing each CDR3 protein once. The repertoire holds about 230,000 distinct CDR3 sequences, with approximately 6.7% as singletons. Sequences were derived from CD4+ T cells sorted from PBMCs, sampled on the day of the yellow fever booster vaccination. These receptors all come from a man under 40 who received the YFV17D yellow fever vaccine.

The genes are TRBV29-1 and TRBJ2-3; 7 bases align to TRBD1. The CDR3 is 14 amino acids. V shed 5 bases, J shed 0 bases, and the junction held 5 bases outside the gene matches. CDR1 and CDR2 from the germline V gene are SQVTM and ANQGSEA. CDR3 protein: CSVSDRASTDTQYF. In DNA form, the CDR3 reads TGCAGCGTTTCAGACAGGGCTAGCACAGATACGCAGTATTTT.

In this sample, this clonotype turned up a few times. In DNA, the CDR3 is TGCAGTGCTAGACCCCCTCCAGGGGACGGTGCCTACGAGCAGTACTTC. This encodes CSARPPPGDGAYEQYF. V is TRBV20-1 and J is TRBJ2-7; a weak D match, TRBD1 (6 bases). The V end was cut by 2 bases, the J end by 2 bases, with 19 bases between. CDR3 size: 16 residues. Germline-derived CDR1 and CDR2 are DFQATT and SNEGSKA (reference sequence).

This chain links TRBV20-1 with TRBJ2-2; TRBD1 is a possible D gene (5 bases). Germline V gene lookup returns CDR1 DFQATT and CDR2 SNEGSKA (reference sequence). This CDR3 is built from 15 residues. The V end was cut by 6 bases, the J end by 1 base, with 15 bases between. Here the CDR3 reads CSALKGQGNTGELFF. DNA of the CDR3: TGCAGTGCCCTGAAGGGGCAGGGGAACACCGGGGAGCTGTTTTTT.

V usage is TRBV6-5 and J usage is TRBJ2-1, with 10 bases aligning to TRBD2. This CDR3 has 13 amino acids. Germline-derived CDR1 and CDR2 are MNHEY and SVGAGI. After removal of 6 bases from V and 11 bases from J, the junction contained 7 bases not matched to a gene. CDR3 sequence (DNA): TGTGCCAGCAGACTAGCGGGAAGCTGGAAGCAGTTCTTC. It codes for CASRLAGSWKQFF.

The chain carries TRBV5-1 and TRBJ2-1, with 13 nucleotides matching TRBD2. Germline values: CDR1 SGHRS, CDR2 YFSETQ. The CDR3 is 14 amino acids. V trimming: 7 bases; J trimming: 5 bases; junction bases outside the gene matches: 3. CDR3 in DNA: TGCGCCAGCCGACTAGCGGGAGGTAACAATGAGCAGTTCTTC. This encodes CASRLAGGNNEQFF.

This clonotype was detected a few times. The chain couples TRBV4-3 to TRBJ2-1; 9 bases agree with TRBD2. The CDR3 is made up of 16 amino acids. CDR1 is LGHNA and CDR2 is YSLEER in the germline V gene. V was clipped by 0 bases and J by 6 bases; unmatched bases: 6. The CDR3: CASSQEWLAGTNEQFF. Written as DNA, the CDR3 is TGCGCCAGCAGCCAAGAGTGGCTAGCGGGGACCAATGAGCAGTTCTTC.

In this sample, this clonotype turned up a few times. This sequence joins TRBV5-1 and TRBJ2-6; D gene ambiguous. The ends were cut back, 2 bases at V and 2 bases at J, with 8 bases in the middle. Germline loops: CDR1 SGHRS, CDR2 YFSETQ. The CDR3 totals 15 residues. The CDR3, as DNA: TGCGCCAGCAGCTTCGGAGCCCCTGGGGCCAACGTCCTGACTTTC. Its protein is CASSFGAPGANVLTF.

This clonotype was counted a few times. This rearrangement joins TRBV11-2 to TRBJ2-1; TRBD2 agrees at 9 bases. With 4 bases clipped from V and 9 bases from J, the junction kept 10 bases outside the gene matches. In germline, CDR1 is SGHAT, CDR2 FQNNGV. The CDR3 consists of 15 residues. CDR3 loop: CASSSLGLAFGEQFF. CDR3 in DNA: TGTGCCAGCAGCTCCCTAGGACTAGCGTTTGGTGAGCAGTTCTTC.

A few counts support this clonotype. The chain couples TRBV5-1 to TRBJ1-1; D possibly corresponds to TRBD1 (5 bases). CDR1 and CDR2 from the germline V gene are SGHRS and YFSETQ. The CDR3 is 14 amino acids. Trimming shortened V by 5 bases and J by 3 bases, and 14 bases separated the two germline ends. In DNA form, the CDR3 reads TGCGCCAGCAGAAAACTTGGACAAGACACTGAAGCTTTCTTT. The encoded protein is CASRKLGQDTEAFF.

In its sample, this clonotype was seen many times. The V call is TRBV5-6, the J call TRBJ2-4; 8 bases align to TRBD2. The CDR3 has 15 residues. Trimming at V came to 2 bases and at J to 4 bases, leaving 5 bases not matched to a gene. Germline V gene data show CDR1 as SGHDT and CDR2 as YYEEEE. This chain's CDR3 is CASSFTGGQKNIQYF. The CDR3 DNA follows: TGTGCCAGCAGCTTCACGGGAGGGCAAAAAAACATTCAGTACTTC.

The V call is TRBV7-3, the J call TRBJ2-3; 9 bases are a match to TRBD2. The germline CDR1 and CDR2 sequences are SGHTA and FQGTGA. The CDR3 length is 13 residues. J lost 9 bases, V lost 5 bases, and 6 bases had no gene match. The CDR3 here is CASSKGLADTQYF. The CDR3 bases are TGTGCCAGCAGCAAGGGACTAGCCGACACGCAGTATTTT.

To note about this clonotype: A much larger clone lies a single base off, so this may be a read error. The chain combines TRBV14 with TRBJ2-1, with D possibly being TRBD1 (6 bases). Germline V lookup: CDR1 SGHDN, CDR2 FVKESK. The CDR3 covers 17 residues. In DNA, the CDR3 is TGTACCAGCAGCCAGGGGTTGAACTCAAGAGGGGCCAATGAGCAGTTCTTC. Protein: CTSSQGLNSRGANEQFF.

There are many counts of this clonotype. J is TRBJ1-4 and V is TRBV20-1; 10 positions agree with TRBD1. With 3 bases clipped from V and 1 base from J, the junction kept 8 bases outside the gene matches. The CDR3 has 17 residues. Germline CDR1 and CDR2: DFQATT and SNEGSKA (reference sequence). CDR3 DNA sequence: TGCAGTGCTAGTCCAGCGACAGGGGGCTTAACTAATGAAAAACTGTTTTTT. It encodes CSASPATGGLTNEKLFF.

V gene TRBV10-2 combines with J gene TRBJ1-1; D may be TRBD1 (5 bases). CDR3 size: 14 residues. V lost 8 bases and J lost 2, with 15 bases in between. Germline V gives CDR1 WSHSY, CDR2 SAAADI. The CDR3 protein is CASLVAGGNTEAFF. CDR3 DNA sequence: TGCGCCAGCTTGGTAGCGGGGGGAAACACTGAAGCTTTCTTT.

The rearrangement links TRBV7-9 to TRBJ2-3; 7 bases align to TRBD1. The V gene's germline CDR1 is SEHNR and CDR2 FQNEAQ (reference sequence). V shed 2 bases and J 2 bases; nucleotides not matched to a gene: 7. The length of the CDR3 is 16 residues. CDR3 DNA sequence: TGTGCCAGCAGCTTATCCCCGACAGGGCCCACAGATACGCAGTATTTT. It translates to CASSLSPTGPTDTQYF.

This clonotype has only a few counts. The rearrangement joins TRBV27 to TRBJ2-7; D may be TRBD2 (6 bases). Germline-derived CDR1 and CDR2 are MNHEY and SMNVEV (reference sequence). This CDR3 is 15 amino acids long. V lost 0 bases, J lost 2 bases, and 11 bases lay in between. CDR3 sequence reads: CASSLSSAGTYEQYF. For the CDR3, the DNA is TGTGCCAGCAGTTTATCCTCCGCGGGGACCTACGAGCAGTACTTC.

This chain connects TRBV25-1 to TRBJ2-5, with TRBD1 matching 8 bases. Germline V lookup: CDR1 MGHDK, CDR2 SYGVNS. Losses at the gene ends were 4 bases for V and 3 bases for J; bases not matched to a gene: 7. CDR3 length: 15 amino acids. The CDR3: CASSAAGQAKETQYF. The CDR3 DNA reads as TGTGCCAGCAGTGCTGCGGGACAGGCGAAAGAGACCCAGTACTTC. Filled out from reference TRBV25-1 and TRBJ2-5, the complete variable domain reads EADIYQTPRYLVIGTGKKITLECSQTMGHDKMYWYQQDPGMELHLIHYSYGVNSTEKGDLSSESTVSRIRTEHFPLTLESARPSHTSQYLCASSAAGQAKETQYFGPGTRLLVL.

The chain has TRBV7-2 and TRBJ2-7; D is unresolved. Trimming stripped 1 base from V and 5 bases from J, with 9 bases between. Germline V gene sequence: CDR1 SGHTA, CDR2 FQGNSA. The CDR3 totals 13 residues. The CDR3 loop reads CASSLDAVDEQYF. The CDR3 bases are TGTGCCAGCAGCTTAGATGCTGTGGACGAGCAGTACTTC.

The chain has TRBV7-2 and TRBJ2-7; no clear D gene. The CDR3 is made up of 14 amino acids. From germline, CDR1 is SGHTA and CDR2 FQGNSA. V dropped 4 bases and J dropped 6 bases, with 16 bases sitting between them. The DNA of the CDR3 is TGTGCCAGCAGCTCCTCGCTGGGTGTAACCGAGCAGTACTTC. It codes for CASSSSLGVTEQYF.

The J gene is TRBJ2-7, the V gene TRBV11-2; a possible D gene is TRBD1 (6 bases). Germline V gene data show CDR1 as SGHAT and CDR2 as FQNNGV. Trimming removed 4 bases from V and 0 bases from J, with 16 bases in between. This CDR3 is 16 amino acids long. The DNA for the CDR3 is TGTGCCAGCAGCTCCTACACCGACAGGAGCTCCTACGAGCAGTACTTC. It is translated as CASSSYTDRSSYEQYF.

The chain recombines TRBV5-1 with TRBJ2-1; 8 positions match TRBD2. Germline assignment: CDR1 SGHRS and CDR2 YFSETQ. The CDR3 has 12 residues. With 4 bases clipped from V and 6 bases from J, the junction kept 0 bases outside the gene matches. In DNA, the CDR3 is TGCGCCAGCAGCGCGGGGGGCAATGAGCAGTTCTTC. The encoded protein is CASSAGGNEQFF.

This chain uses TRBV20-1 with TRBJ2-3; a possible D gene is TRBD1 (5 bases). The CDR3 is 16 residues long. Between the trimmed V and J ends, which lost 3 bases and 4 bases, there was a span of 20 bases. Germline V gene sequence: CDR1 DFQATT, CDR2 SNEGSKA (reference sequence). The CDR3 loop reads CSASGRPRGQSDTQYF. CDR3 sequence (DNA): TGCAGTGCTAGCGGCCGCCCAAGGGGCCAGTCAGATACGCAGTATTTT.

The J gene is TRBJ2-7, the V gene TRBV24-1; tentatively, D is TRBD2 (5 bases). Trimming stripped 6 bases from V and 4 bases from J, with 18 bases between. The germline V gene encodes CDR1 KGHDR and CDR2 SFDVKD. The CDR3 contains 15 residues. Here the CDR3 DNA reads TGTGCCACCAGTTCCGAGGACTTGATACGGTACGAGCAGTACTTC. Translated: CATSSEDLIRYEQYF.

This clonotype was seen more than once but under ten times. This sequence joins TRBV7-8 and TRBJ1-5; D call uncertain. This CDR3 is built from 18 residues. Germline loops: CDR1 SGHVS, CDR2 FQNEAQ. Deletions cut 3 bases from V and 0 bases from J, with 18 bases between. The CDR3 coding sequence is TGTGCCAGCAGCTTCGCTTCGGCGTTTGGAAATAGCAATCAGCCCCAGCATTTT. It specifies CASSFASAFGNSNQPQHF. The full variable domain, in which reference TRBV7-8 and TRBJ1-5 provide the parts outside the CDR3, is GAGVSQSPRYKVAKRGQDVALRCDPISGHVSLFWYQQALGQGPEFLTYFQNEAQLDKSGLPSDRFFAERPEGSVSTLKIQRTQQEDSAVYLCASSFASAFGNSNQPQHFGDGTRLSIL.

This clonotype was counted many times. The chain's CDR3 is CASSLTTSGPYEQYF. The DNA of the CDR3 is TGCGCCAGCAGCTTAACTACTAGCGGTCCCTACGAGCAGTACTTC. The V and J genes are TRBV5-1 and TRBJ2-7, with 8 bases aligning to TRBD2. Germline V gene lookup returns CDR1 SGHRS and CDR2 YFSETQ. The CDR3 spans 15 residues. V lost 2 bases to trimming and J lost 2 bases; unmatched junction nucleotides: 6. Full variable domain (remainder filled in from reference TRBV5-1 and TRBJ2-7): KAGVTQTPRYLIKTRGQQVTLSCSPISGHRSVSWYQQTPGQGLQFLFEYFSETQRNKGNFPGRFSGRQFSNSRSEMNVSTLELGDSALYLCASSLTTSGPYEQYFGPGTRLTVT.

The sample holds a few counts of this clonotype. The chain uses TRBV7-2 and TRBJ1-1; the D is unclear. Trimming left V 4 bases short and J 1 base short, with 13 bases between. CDR3 length: 15 residues. From germline, CDR1 is SGHTA and CDR2 FQGNSA. CDR3 region: CASSYTGLGNTEAFF. DNA of the CDR3: TGTGCCAGCAGCTACACGGGCCTAGGGAACACTGAAGCTTTCTTT.

Note on this clonotype: This may arise from a read error, as a much more abundant clone is one base away. The rearrangement uses TRBV18 and TRBJ2-5; possible D gene TRBD2, 5 bases. Germline V CDR1 and CDR2: KGHSH, LQKENI. This CDR3 spans 13 amino acids. The V end lost 3 bases, the J end lost 5 bases, and 10 bases lay between the germline ends. The CDR3 nucleotides are TGTGCCAGCTCACCTACAGCGGAGGAGACCCAGTACTTC. Protein: CASSPTAEETQYF.

Of note for this clonotype: A single base separates this from a much larger clone, so it may be a read error. The rearrangement uses TRBV18 and TRBJ2-7, with TRBD1 identical over 8 bases. Germline CDR1 is KGHSH and CDR2 is LQKENI. CDR3 length: 15 residues. With V trimmed by 8 bases and J by 0 bases, 9 bases remained unmatched. DNA for the CDR3: TGTGCCAGCACACAGGGGGGAAAGAGCTCCTACGAGCAGTACTTC. It is translated as CASTQGGKSSYEQYF.

This clonotype was seen ten or more times. The V and J genes are TRBV11-3 and TRBJ2-1; D is unclear. Germline CDR1 and CDR2: SGHNT and YENEEA. This CDR3 is built from 15 residues. V shed 0 bases and J shed 8 bases, with 14 bases lying between them. DNA for the CDR3: TGTGCCAGCAGCTTAGATAGTGAAGGAATATATGAGCAGTTCTTC. It translates to CASSLDSEGIYEQFF.

The chain carries TRBV25-1 and TRBJ2-2; TRBD2 aligns across 10 bases. The CDR3 spans 16 residues. V was pared by 5 bases and J by 5 bases, with 8 bases of the junction left unmatched. Germline CDR1 reads MGHDK; CDR2 reads SYGVNS. The CDR3 nucleotides read TGTGCCAGCAGTCAGAGCGGGAGGGGTAGGACCGGGGAGCTGTTTTTT. The encoded protein is CASSQSGRGRTGELFF.

This clonotype was observed a few times. The chain has TRBV20-1 and TRBJ2-1, with D tentatively TRBD2 (6 bases). With 4 bases removed from V and 7 bases from J, the gap between germline ends came to 14 bases. The CDR3 spans 13 residues. Germline V gene sequence: CDR1 DFQATT, CDR2 SNEGSKA (reference sequence). The DNA of the CDR3 is TGCAGTGCTATTGGAGCGGGTGGGAATGAGCAGTTCTTC. Translating it yields CSAIGAGGNEQFF.

Ten or more counts support this clonotype. V usage is TRBV11-2 and J usage is TRBJ2-7; the D gene could be TRBD1 or TRBD2 (5 bases each). This CDR3 is built from 14 residues. V was shortened by 3 bases and J by 3 bases, with 12 bases between the two germline ends. CDR1 SGHAT and CDR2 FQNNGV come from the germline V gene. The CDR3 loop is CASSLGTPRYEQYF. The CDR3 DNA follows: TGTGCCAGCAGCTTGGGGACGCCTCGCTACGAGCAGTACTTC.